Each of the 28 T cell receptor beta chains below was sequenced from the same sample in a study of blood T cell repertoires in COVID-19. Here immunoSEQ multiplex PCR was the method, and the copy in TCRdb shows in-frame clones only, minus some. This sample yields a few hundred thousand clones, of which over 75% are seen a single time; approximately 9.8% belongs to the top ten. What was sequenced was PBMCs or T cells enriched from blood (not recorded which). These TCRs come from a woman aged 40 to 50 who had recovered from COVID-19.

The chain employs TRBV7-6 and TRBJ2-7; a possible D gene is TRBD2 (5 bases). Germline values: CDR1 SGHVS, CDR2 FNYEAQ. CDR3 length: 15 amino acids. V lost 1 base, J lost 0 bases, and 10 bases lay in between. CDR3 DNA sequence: TGTGCCAGCAGCTTAGGAGAGGGTTTCTCCTACGAGCAGTACTTC. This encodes CASSLGEGFSYEQYF.

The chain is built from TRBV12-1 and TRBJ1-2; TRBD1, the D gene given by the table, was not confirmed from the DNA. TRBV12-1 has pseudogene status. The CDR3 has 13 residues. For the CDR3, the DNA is TGTGCCAGCAGCTTTTGGGGGCGCCCTGGCTACACCTTC. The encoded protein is CASSFWGRPGYTF.

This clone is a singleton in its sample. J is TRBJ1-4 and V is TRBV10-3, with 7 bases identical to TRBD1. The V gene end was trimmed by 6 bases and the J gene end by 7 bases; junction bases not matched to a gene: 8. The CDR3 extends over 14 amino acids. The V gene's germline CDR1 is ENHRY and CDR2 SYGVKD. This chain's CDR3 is CAISFDRDGEKLFF. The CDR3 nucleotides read TGTGCCATCAGCTTTGACAGGGACGGTGAAAAACTGTTTTTT.

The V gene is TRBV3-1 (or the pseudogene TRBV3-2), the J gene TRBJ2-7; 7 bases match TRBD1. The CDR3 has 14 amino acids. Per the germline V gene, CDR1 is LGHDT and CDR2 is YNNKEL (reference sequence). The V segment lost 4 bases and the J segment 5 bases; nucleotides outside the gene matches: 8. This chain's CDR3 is CASSRALGGDEQYF. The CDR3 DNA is TGTGCCAGCAGCCGAGCTCTAGGGGGCGACGAGCAGTACTTC.

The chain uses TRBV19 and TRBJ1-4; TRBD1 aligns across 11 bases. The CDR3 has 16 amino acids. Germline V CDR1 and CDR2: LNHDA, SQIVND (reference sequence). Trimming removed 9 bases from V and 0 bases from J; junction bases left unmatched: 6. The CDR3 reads CASTDRGLSTNEKLFF. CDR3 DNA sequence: TGTGCCAGCACGGACAGGGGGCTTTCAACTAATGAAAAACTGTTTTTT.

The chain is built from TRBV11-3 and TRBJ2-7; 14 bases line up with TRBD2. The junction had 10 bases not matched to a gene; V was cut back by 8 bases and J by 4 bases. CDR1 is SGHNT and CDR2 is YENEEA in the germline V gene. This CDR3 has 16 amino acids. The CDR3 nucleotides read TGTGCCAGCGCCAGACTAGCGGGAGGGCCGTGGTACGAGCAGTACTTC. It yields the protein CASARLAGGPWYEQYF.

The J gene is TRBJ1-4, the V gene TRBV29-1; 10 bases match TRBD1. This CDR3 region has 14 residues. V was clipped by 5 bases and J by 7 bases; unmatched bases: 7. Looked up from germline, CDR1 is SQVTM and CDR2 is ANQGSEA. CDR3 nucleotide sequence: TGCAGCGTTCTCTCCGGGACAGGGGCTGAAAAACTGTTTTTT. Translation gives CSVLSGTGAEKLFF.

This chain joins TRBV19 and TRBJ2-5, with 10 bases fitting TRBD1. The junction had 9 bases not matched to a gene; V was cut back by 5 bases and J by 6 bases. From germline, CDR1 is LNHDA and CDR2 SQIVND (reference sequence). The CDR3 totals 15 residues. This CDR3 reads CASSGTGAPLKTQYF. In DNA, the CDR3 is TGTGCCAGTAGTGGGACAGGGGCCCCACTTAAGACCCAGTACTTC.

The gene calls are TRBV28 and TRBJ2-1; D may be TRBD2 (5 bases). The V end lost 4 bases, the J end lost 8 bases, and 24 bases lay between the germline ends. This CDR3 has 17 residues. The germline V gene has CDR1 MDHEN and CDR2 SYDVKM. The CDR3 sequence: CASSSNIRGPRYDEQFF. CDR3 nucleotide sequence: TGTGCCAGCAGTTCCAACATCCGGGGTCCAAGGTACGATGAGCAGTTCTTC.

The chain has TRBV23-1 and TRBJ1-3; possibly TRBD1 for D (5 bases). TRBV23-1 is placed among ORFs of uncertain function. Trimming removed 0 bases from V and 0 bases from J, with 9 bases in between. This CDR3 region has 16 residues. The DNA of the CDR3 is TGCGCCAGCAGTCAATCTAAACAGGACTCTGGAAACACCATATATTTT. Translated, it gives CASSQSKQDSGNTIYF.

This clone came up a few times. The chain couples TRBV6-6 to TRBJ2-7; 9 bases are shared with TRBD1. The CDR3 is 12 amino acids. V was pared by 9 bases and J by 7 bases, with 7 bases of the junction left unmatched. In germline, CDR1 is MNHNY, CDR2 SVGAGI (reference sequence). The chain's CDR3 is CASRTGEREQYF. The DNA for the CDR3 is TGTGCCAGTAGGACAGGGGAACGTGAGCAGTACTTC.

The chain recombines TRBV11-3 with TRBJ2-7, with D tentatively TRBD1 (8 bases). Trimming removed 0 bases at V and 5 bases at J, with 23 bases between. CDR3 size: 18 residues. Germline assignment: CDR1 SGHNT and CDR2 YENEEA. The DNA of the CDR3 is TGTGCCAGCAGCTTAGAAGGCAGGGGGCAAGCGGGACGGCACGAGCAGTACTTC. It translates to CASSLEGRGQAGRHEQYF.

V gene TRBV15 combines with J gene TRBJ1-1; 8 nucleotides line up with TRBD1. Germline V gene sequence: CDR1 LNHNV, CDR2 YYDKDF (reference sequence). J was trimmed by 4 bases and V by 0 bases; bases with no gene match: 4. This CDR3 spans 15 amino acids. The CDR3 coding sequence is TGTGCCACCAGCAGAGACAGGGGGCAGGGCACTGAAGCTTTCTTT. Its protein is CATSRDRGQGTEAFF.

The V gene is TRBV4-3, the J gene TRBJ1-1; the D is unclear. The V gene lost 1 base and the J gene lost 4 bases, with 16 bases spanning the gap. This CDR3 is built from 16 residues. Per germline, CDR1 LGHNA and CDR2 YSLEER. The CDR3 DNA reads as TGCGCCAGCAGCCAAGGATACCCCCAGAGCGGCACTGAAGCTTTCTTT. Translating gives CASSQGYPQSGTEAFF.

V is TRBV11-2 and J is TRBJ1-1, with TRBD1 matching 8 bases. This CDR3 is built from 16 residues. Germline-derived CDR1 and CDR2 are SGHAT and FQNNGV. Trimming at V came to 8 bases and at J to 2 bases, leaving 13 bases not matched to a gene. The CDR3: CASAYLLTGANTEAFF. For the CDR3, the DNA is TGTGCCAGCGCTTACTTATTGACAGGGGCCAACACTGAAGCTTTCTTT.

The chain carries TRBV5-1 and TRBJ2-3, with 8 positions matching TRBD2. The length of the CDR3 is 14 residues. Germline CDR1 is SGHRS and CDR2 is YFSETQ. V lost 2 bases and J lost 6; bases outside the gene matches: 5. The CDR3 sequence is CASSFKAGDDTQYF. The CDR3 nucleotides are TGCGCCAGCAGCTTCAAAGCGGGAGACGATACGCAGTATTTT. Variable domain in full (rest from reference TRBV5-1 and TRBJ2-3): KAGVTQTPRYLIKTRGQQVTLSCSPISGHRSVSWYQQTPGQGLQFLFEYFSETQRNKGNFPGRFSGRQFSNSRSEMNVSTLELGDSALYLCASSFKAGDDTQYFGPGTRLTVL.

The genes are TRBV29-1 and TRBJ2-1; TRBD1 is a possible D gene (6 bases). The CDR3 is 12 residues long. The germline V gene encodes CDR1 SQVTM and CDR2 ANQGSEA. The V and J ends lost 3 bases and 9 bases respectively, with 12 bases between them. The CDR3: CSVDGQTSEQFF. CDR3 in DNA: TGCAGCGTTGATGGACAGACAAGTGAGCAGTTCTTC.

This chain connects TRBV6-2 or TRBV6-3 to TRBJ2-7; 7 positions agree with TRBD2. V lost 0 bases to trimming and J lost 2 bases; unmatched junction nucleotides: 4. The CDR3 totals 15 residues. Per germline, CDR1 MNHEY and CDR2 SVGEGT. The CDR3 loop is CASSYSREDAYEQYF. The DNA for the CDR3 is TGTGCCAGCAGTTACTCTCGGGAGGACGCCTACGAGCAGTACTTC.

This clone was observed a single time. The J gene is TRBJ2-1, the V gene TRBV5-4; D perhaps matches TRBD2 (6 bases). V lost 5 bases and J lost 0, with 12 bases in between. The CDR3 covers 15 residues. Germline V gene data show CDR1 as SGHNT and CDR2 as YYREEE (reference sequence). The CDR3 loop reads CASSPSGSSYNEQFF. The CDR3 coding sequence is TGTGCCAGCAGTCCCTCCGGGAGCTCCTACAATGAGCAGTTCTTC.

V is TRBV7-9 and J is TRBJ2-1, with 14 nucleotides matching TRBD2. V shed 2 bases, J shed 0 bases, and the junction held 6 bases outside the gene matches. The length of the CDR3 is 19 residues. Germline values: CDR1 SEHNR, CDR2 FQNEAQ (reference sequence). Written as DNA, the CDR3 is TGTGCCAGCAGCTTACGGCGACTAGCGGGAGGGGGCTCCTACAATGAGCAGTTCTTC. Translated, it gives CASSLRRLAGGGSYNEQFF.

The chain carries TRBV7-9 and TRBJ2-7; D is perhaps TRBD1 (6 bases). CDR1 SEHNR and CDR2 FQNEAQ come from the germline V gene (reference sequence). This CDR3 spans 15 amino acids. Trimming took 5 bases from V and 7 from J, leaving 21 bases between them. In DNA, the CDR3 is TGTGCCAGCAGCCCTATCGGACTCCAAACAGGGGAGCAGTACTTC. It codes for CASSPIGLQTGEQYF.

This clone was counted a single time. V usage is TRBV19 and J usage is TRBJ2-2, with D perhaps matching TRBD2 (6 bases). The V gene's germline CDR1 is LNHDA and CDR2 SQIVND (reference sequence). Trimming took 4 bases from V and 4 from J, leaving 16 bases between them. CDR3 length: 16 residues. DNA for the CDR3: TGTGCCAGTAGTACGACTAGAATCGCAACCACCGGGGAGCTGTTTTTT. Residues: CASSTTRIATTGELFF. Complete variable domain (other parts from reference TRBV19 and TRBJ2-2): DGGITQSPKYLFRKEGQNVTLSCEQNLNHDAMYWYRQDPGQGLRLIYYSQIVNDFQKGDIAEGYSVSREKKESFPLTVTSAQKNPTAFYLCASSTTRIATTGELFFGEGSRLTVL.

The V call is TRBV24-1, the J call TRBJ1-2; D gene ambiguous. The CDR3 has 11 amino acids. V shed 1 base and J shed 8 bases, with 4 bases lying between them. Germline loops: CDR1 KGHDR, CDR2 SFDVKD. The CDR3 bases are TGTGCCACCAGTGATTTTGGCGGCTACACCTTC. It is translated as CATSDFGGYTF.

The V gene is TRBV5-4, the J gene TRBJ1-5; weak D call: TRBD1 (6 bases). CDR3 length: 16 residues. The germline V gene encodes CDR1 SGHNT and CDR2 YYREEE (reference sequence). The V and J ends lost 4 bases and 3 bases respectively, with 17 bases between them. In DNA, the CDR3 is TGTGCCAGCAGCGACCGCCCGGGGGGCTCCAATCAGCCCCAGCATTTT. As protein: CASSDRPGGSNQPQHF.

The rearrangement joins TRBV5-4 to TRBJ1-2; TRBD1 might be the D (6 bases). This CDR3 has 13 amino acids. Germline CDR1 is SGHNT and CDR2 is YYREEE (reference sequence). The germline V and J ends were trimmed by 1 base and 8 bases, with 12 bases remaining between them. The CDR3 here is CASSLLGAEGYTF. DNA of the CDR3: TGTGCCAGCAGCTTGCTGGGGGCAGAGGGCTACACCTTC.

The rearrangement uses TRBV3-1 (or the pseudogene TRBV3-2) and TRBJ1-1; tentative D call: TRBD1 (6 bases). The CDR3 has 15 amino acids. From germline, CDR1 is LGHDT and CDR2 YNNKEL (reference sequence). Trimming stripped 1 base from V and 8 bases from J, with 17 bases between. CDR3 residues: CASSQASRGPWEAFF. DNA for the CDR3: TGTGCCAGCAGCCAAGCATCCAGGGGCCCCTGGGAAGCTTTCTTT.

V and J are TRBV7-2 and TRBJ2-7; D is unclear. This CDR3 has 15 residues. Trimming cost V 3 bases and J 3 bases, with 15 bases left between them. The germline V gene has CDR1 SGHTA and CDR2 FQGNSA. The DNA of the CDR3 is TGTGCCAGCAGCTTTGGATGGGCCGGAAGCTACGAGCAGTACTTC. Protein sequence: CASSFGWAGSYEQYF.

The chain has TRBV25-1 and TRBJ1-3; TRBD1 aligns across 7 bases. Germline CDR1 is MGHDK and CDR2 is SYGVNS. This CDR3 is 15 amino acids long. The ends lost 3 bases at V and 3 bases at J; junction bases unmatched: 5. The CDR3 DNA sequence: TGTGCCAGCAGTGACCTGACAGGGATTGGAAACACCATATATTTT. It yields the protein CASSDLTGIGNTIYF.